This TCR beta chain came from a study of blood T cell repertoires in COVID-19. Study at large: Samples came from the United States, Italy and Spain, spanning acute and convalescent COVID-19. T cells, B-cell-depleted T cells, or PBMCs provided the cDNA or gDNA that served as material.

Per the original methods: Amplified reference gene primers provided the basis for estimating nucleated cell counts. TCRdb's copy holds only in-frame clones and misses some; the assay was immunoSEQ multiplex PCR. D and trimming were read from the DNA, whereas the V and J calls and clone size are those reported in that table. The profile shows about 58,000 clones, 80% to 90% of them singletons. The length of the CDR3 is 16 residues. Unmatched junction bases numbered 5, after V lost 4 bases and J lost 0 bases. Per the germline V gene, CDR1 is SGHNT and CDR2 is YENEEA. It was during active infection that Seattle patients were enrolled and then longitudinally followed.

The sequence came from a man aged 55 to 69 with COVID-19, enrolled during active disease. The material sequenced was peripheral blood. This chain uses TRBV11-3 with TRBJ2-2, with 7 bases fitting TRBD2. The CDR3, as DNA: TGTGCCAGCAGCTCCGGACGGGGGGCGAACACCGGGGAGCTGTTTTTT. Its translation is CASSSGRGANTGELFF.